This record concerns one T cell receptor (beta chain) sequence. The length of the CDR3 is 15 residues. Germline CDR1 reads SGHTS; CDR2 reads YDEGEE. V trimming: 5 bases; J trimming: 1 base; junction bases outside the gene matches: 8. The data derive from a study of cytomegalovirus exposure and HLA in healthy donors. With 60 Vbeta and 13 Jbeta primers, the PCR was carried out. TCRdb's table, derived via immunoSEQ multiplex PCR, lists solely in-frame clones and lacks some. The sample records about 180,000 clones, about 84% being singletons. This rearrangement joins TRBV5-8 to TRBJ2-5, with 7 bases aligning to TRBD1. The receptor was derived from a man aged 18 to 30 in good health and CMV-seronegative. The sequencing input was PBMCs. The CDR3 protein is CASSTGQKFQETQYF. The CDR3 DNA sequence: TGTGCCAGCAGTACGGGACAGAAATTCCAAGAGACCCAGTACTTC. The whole variable domain, filled in from reference TRBV5-8 and TRBJ2-5, reads EAGVTQSPTHLIKTRGQQATLRCSPISGHTSVYWYQQALGLGLQFLLWYDEGEERNRGNFPPRFSGRQFPNYSSELNVNALELEDSALYLCASSTGQKFQETQYFGPGTRLLVL.